Each of the 29 T cell receptor beta chains below was sequenced from the same sample in a study of cytomegalovirus exposure and HLA in healthy donors. This PCR relied on a set of 60 Vbeta primers and 13 Jbeta primers. The method was immunoSEQ multiplex PCR; TCRdb's version includes in-frame clones alone and lacks a portion of them. The top ten hold over 12% of the sample, which has 180,000 or so clones, almost 80% seen once. Source material: PBMCs. The origin of the receptors is a man aged 50 to 60 in good health and CMV-seropositive.

V is TRBV11-3 and J is TRBJ2-3; a possible D gene is TRBD2 (5 bases). V shed 4 bases and J shed 6 bases, with 11 bases lying between them. Germline-derived CDR1 and CDR2 are SGHNT and YENEEA. The length of the CDR3 is 13 residues. CDR3 in amino acids: CASSWSWRDTQYF. The CDR3 DNA follows: TGTGCCAGCAGCTGGTCGTGGAGGGATACGCAGTATTTT. The full variable domain, with the rest looked up from reference TRBV11-3 and TRBJ2-3, is EAGVVQSPRYKIIEKKQPVAFWCNPISGHNTLYWYLQNLGQGPELLIRYENEEAVDDSQLPKDRFSAERLKGVDSTLKIQPAELGDSAVYLCASSWSWRDTQYFGPGTRLTVL.

The chain employs TRBV5-1 and TRBJ2-5; TRBD1 is a possible D gene (6 bases). The CDR3 length is 13 residues. Trimming took off 1 base at V and 5 bases at J, with 9 bases between the two ends. Per the germline V gene, CDR1 is SGHRS and CDR2 is YFSETQ. The CDR3 bases are TGCGCCAGCAGCTTGCCAGGGGATGAGACCCAGTACTTC. This encodes CASSLPGDETQYF. Full variable domain (missing parts from reference TRBV5-1 and TRBJ2-5): KAGVTQTPRYLIKTRGQQVTLSCSPISGHRSVSWYQQTPGQGLQFLFEYFSETQRNKGNFPGRFSGRQFSNSRSEMNVSTLELGDSALYLCASSLPGDETQYFGPGTRLLVL.

The chain is built from TRBV27 and TRBJ2-1; 12 nucleotides line up with TRBD1. The trim removed 5 bases at V and 6 bases at J, leaving 11 bases unmatched. Germline V lookup: CDR1 MNHEY, CDR2 SMNVEV (reference sequence). The CDR3 length is 17 residues. CDR3 region: CASSPNLGQGASNEQFF. The CDR3 DNA sequence: TGTGCCAGCAGTCCCAATCTGGGACAGGGGGCTTCCAATGAGCAGTTCTTC.

This clone was recorded many times. The chain couples TRBV2 to TRBJ2-2; D is possibly TRBD2 (6 bases). The V and J ends lost 5 bases and 2 bases respectively, with 12 bases between them. The CDR3 length is 15 residues. The germline gives CDR1 SNHLY, CDR2 FYNNEI. The CDR3 bases are TGTGCCAGCAGTACCGGGACTTCTAACACCGGGGAGCTGTTTTTT. This gives the protein CASSTGTSNTGELFF.

The genes are TRBV5-1 and TRBJ1-1; D is unresolved. The V and J ends lost 2 bases and 1 base respectively, with 6 bases between them. Germline V gene lookup returns CDR1 SGHRS and CDR2 YFSETQ. This CDR3 has 13 residues. The CDR3 here is CASSLSRNTEAFF. The CDR3 nucleotides are TGCGCCAGCAGCTTATCTAGGAACACTGAAGCTTTCTTT.

This clone was seen a single time. V usage is TRBV28 and J usage is TRBJ1-5; possible D gene TRBD1, 6 bases. The ends were cut back, 3 bases at V and 6 bases at J, with 12 bases in the middle. The germline CDR1 and CDR2 sequences are MDHEN and SYDVKM. This CDR3 contains 14 residues. Written as DNA, the CDR3 is TGTGCCAGCAGTTTGGGGGGCGGGAGTCAGCCCCAGCATTTT. Translated, it gives CASSLGGGSQPQHF.

This clone was recorded only once. This rearrangement joins TRBV6-1 to TRBJ2-1, with 7 bases identical to TRBD1. Germline V lookup: CDR1 MNHNS, CDR2 SASEGT. This CDR3 has 13 amino acids. With 6 bases clipped from V and 10 bases from J, the junction kept 9 bases outside the gene matches. In DNA, the CDR3 is TGTGCCAGCAGCCAAGGCTGGGGACAGGAGCAGTTCTTC. The encoded protein is CASSQGWGQEQFF.

The chain combines TRBV7-2 with TRBJ1-6; D is ambiguous. Trimming took 5 bases from V and 9 from J, leaving 14 bases between them. This CDR3 spans 14 amino acids. The germline gives CDR1 SGHTA, CDR2 FQGNSA. The CDR3 sequence is CASSPKRVRSPLHF. Here the CDR3 DNA reads TGTGCCAGCAGCCCCAAACGCGTCCGTTCACCCCTCCACTTT.

J is TRBJ2-5 and V is TRBV4-1; TRBD2 is a possible D gene (6 bases). V lost 3 bases to trimming and J lost 3 bases, with 20 bases between them. This CDR3 contains 17 residues. CDR1 is MGHRA and CDR2 is YSYEKL in the germline V gene. CDR3 residues: CASSQPSSGRRKETQYF. CDR3 nucleotide sequence: TGCGCCAGCAGCCAGCCATCCAGTGGGAGGCGGAAAGAGACCCAGTACTTC.

The chain recombines TRBV5-6 with TRBJ2-7; D gene uncertain. In germline, CDR1 is SGHDT, CDR2 YYEEEE. The CDR3 totals 12 residues. The V and J ends lost 0 bases and 8 bases respectively, with 9 bases between them. The CDR3 sequence: CASSLGRQQQYF. The CDR3 DNA is TGTGCCAGCAGCTTGGGGCGGCAACAGCAGTACTTC.

This chain connects TRBV6-1 to TRBJ2-5, with TRBD2 identical over 8 bases. This CDR3 comprises 15 residues. Germline V CDR1 and CDR2: MNHNS, SASEGT. Unmatched junction bases numbered 8, after V lost 6 bases and J lost 2 bases. DNA for the CDR3: TGTGCCAGCAGCGTACTAGCGGTAGTACAAGAGACCCAGTACTTC. Residues: CASSVLAVVQETQYF.

The rearrangement links TRBV19 to TRBJ1-2; 7 nucleotides align to TRBD1. From germline, CDR1 is LNHDA and CDR2 SQIVND (reference sequence). This CDR3 has 15 amino acids. V shed 6 bases, J shed 3 bases, and the junction held 10 bases outside the gene matches. In DNA form, the CDR3 reads TGTGCCAGTAGGATTAAACAGGGGCCCGACTATGGCTACACCTTC. It codes for CASRIKQGPDYGYTF. The whole variable domain, filled in from reference TRBV19 and TRBJ1-2, reads DGGITQSPKYLFRKEGQNVTLSCEQNLNHDAMYWYRQDPGQGLRLIYYSQIVNDFQKGDIAEGYSVSREKKESFPLTVTSAQKNPTAFYLCASRIKQGPDYGYTFGSGTRLTVV.

The chain joins TRBV11-2 to TRBJ1-2; 10 nucleotides line up with TRBD1. The CDR3 covers 17 residues. V lost 7 bases to trimming and J lost 2 bases; unmatched junction nucleotides: 13. In germline, CDR1 is SGHAT, CDR2 FQNNGV. DNA for the CDR3: TGTGCCAGCACTCCAACGTCGGGACAGGGGTTCAACTATGGCTACACCTTC. Translated: CASTPTSGQGFNYGYTF.

The chain carries TRBV19 and TRBJ2-7; TRBD2 is a possible D gene (5 bases). The CDR3 loop spans 14 amino acids. Trimming cost V 4 bases and J 0 bases, with 10 bases left between them. The V gene's germline CDR1 is LNHDA and CDR2 SQIVND (reference sequence). This chain's CDR3 is CASSTDAGSYEQYV. The CDR3 region has the DNA TGTGCCAGTAGTACGGACGCGGGCTCCTACGAGCAGTACGTC.

The chain carries TRBV27 and TRBJ1-6; D might be TRBD1 (6 bases). CDR3 length: 16 residues. Germline loops: CDR1 MNHEY, CDR2 SMNVEV (reference sequence). The V end was cut by 6 bases, the J end by 2 bases, with 14 bases between. CDR3 nucleotides: TGTGCCAGCAGCCTCACAGGGAATCCCTATAATTCACCCCTCCACTTT. Its protein is CASSLTGNPYNSPLHF.

The V gene is TRBV28, the J gene TRBJ1-3; 10 bases fit TRBD1. The ends lost 6 bases at V and 2 bases at J; junction bases unmatched: 4. The CDR3 covers 15 residues. From germline, CDR1 is MDHEN and CDR2 SYDVKM. CDR3 in DNA: TGTGCCAGCAGCCCCGACAGGGGGCCTGGAAACACCATATATTTT. Its translation is CASSPDRGPGNTIYF.

The DNA of the CDR3 is TGTGCCAGCAGCTTAGCCCGGGAAAGAGGCTACACCTTC. The encoded protein is CASSLARERGYTF. This sequence joins TRBV7-2 and TRBJ1-2; the D is unclear. V lost 0 bases and J lost 8, with 10 bases in between. The CDR3 totals 13 residues. CDR1 and CDR2 from the germline V gene are SGHTA and FQGNSA.

This rearrangement joins TRBV6-5 to TRBJ1-6; no clear D gene. The germline CDR1 and CDR2 sequences are MNHEY and SVGAGI. Trimming cost V 4 bases and J 10 bases, with 14 bases left between them. CDR3 size: 14 residues. CDR3 protein: CASSFSGFNSPLHF. The CDR3 region has the DNA TGTGCCAGCAGTTTTTCGGGATTTAACTCACCCCTCCACTTT.

The gene calls are TRBV7-2 and TRBJ2-7, with D perhaps matching TRBD2 (6 bases). The CDR3 contains 13 residues. Germline CDR1 SGHTA, CDR2 FQGNSA. The V end lost 5 bases, the J end lost 2 bases, and 10 bases lay between the germline ends. CDR3 nucleotide sequence: TGTGCCAGCAGCCGCGGGACCCCCTACGAGCAGTACGTC. This sequence encodes CASSRGTPYEQYV.

The DNA of the CDR3 is TGTGCCAGCAATACAGGGACACCCTACGAGCAGTACTTC. Encoded protein: CASNTGTPYEQYF. The chain joins TRBV28 to TRBJ2-7, with D perhaps matching TRBD1 (6 bases). Germline-derived CDR1 and CDR2 are MDHEN and SYDVKM. The CDR3 totals 13 residues. Trimming left V 7 bases short and J 2 bases short, with 12 bases between.

This rearrangement joins TRBV2 to TRBJ2-6, with 8 bases identical to TRBD1. The CDR3 covers 16 residues. The V and J ends lost 6 bases and 4 bases, in that order; junction bases with no gene match: 8. Germline CDR1 and CDR2: SNHLY and FYNNEI. CDR3 nucleotide sequence: TGTGCCAGCAGGCTACAGGGGGTCGCCGGGGCCAACGTCCTGACTTTC. Translating gives CASRLQGVAGANVLTF.

V gene TRBV28 combines with J gene TRBJ1-5; D possibly corresponds to TRBD1 (5 bases). CDR3 length: 15 residues. Trimming took off 5 bases at V and 7 bases at J, with 18 bases between the two ends. The germline CDR1 and CDR2 sequences are MDHEN and SYDVKM. CDR3 sequence: CASSPHRDSGQPQHF. Here the CDR3 DNA reads TGTGCCAGCAGTCCACACCGGGACTCAGGGCAGCCCCAGCATTTT.

The rearrangement joins TRBV2 to TRBJ1-6; no clear D gene. This CDR3 is 12 amino acids long. Trimming pared 6 bases from V and 6 bases from J, leaving 6 bases between. Germline V gives CDR1 SNHLY, CDR2 FYNNEI. The CDR3 sequence: CASRLINSPLHF. The CDR3 nucleotides are TGTGCCAGCAGACTGATTAATTCACCCCTCCACTTT.

As to this clone: A junction boundary mismatches the germline segment, possibly from a read error. The chain carries TRBV4-1 and TRBJ1-3; no definite D call. There are 16 residues in the CDR3. In germline, CDR1 is MGHRA, CDR2 YSYEKL. CDR3 DNA: TGCGCCAGCAGCCAAGATAGCGGGTTTGCTGGAAACACCATACATTTT. This sequence encodes CASSQDSGFAGNTIHF.

The gene calls are TRBV28 and TRBJ1-5; 10 bases align to TRBD1. CDR1 is MDHEN, CDR2 SYDVKM, per germline. V gave up 1 base and J gave up 6 bases; unmatched junction bases: 6. The CDR3 loop spans 16 amino acids. CDR3 protein: CASSLSGQGKGQPQHF. The CDR3 DNA reads TGTGCCAGCAGTTTATCGGGACAGGGGAAAGGTCAGCCCCAGCATTTT. The full variable domain, its missing parts supplied by reference TRBV28 and TRBJ1-5, is DVKVTQSSRYLVKRTGEKVFLECVQDMDHENMFWYRQDPGLGLRLIYFSYDVKMKEKGDIPEGYSVSREKKERFSLILESASTNQTSMYLCASSLSGQGKGQPQHFGDGTRLSIL.

The rearrangement joins TRBV18 to TRBJ1-4, with D perhaps matching TRBD1 (5 bases). The V end lost 6 bases, the J end lost 8 bases, and 16 bases lay between the germline ends. Germline-derived CDR1 and CDR2 are KGHSH and LQKENI. The CDR3 has 14 residues. The CDR3 sequence is CASSPGGGWEKLFF. Here the CDR3 DNA reads TGTGCCAGCTCCCCTGGTGGGGGGTGGGAAAAACTGTTTTTT.

The table lists this clone with a few counts. The chain is built from TRBV4-3 and TRBJ2-2; D possibly corresponds to TRBD1 (6 bases). Trimming removed 2 bases from V and 2 bases from J, with 12 bases in between. CDR3 size: 16 residues. From germline, CDR1 is LGHNA and CDR2 YSLEER. Written as DNA, the CDR3 is TGCGCCAGCAGCCAAAGGAGAGGGGGAAACACCGGGGAGCTGTTTTTT. This sequence encodes CASSQRRGGNTGELFF.

Comment on this clone: Other DNA sequences of this sample code for an identical CDR3. This chain uses TRBV5-1 with TRBJ2-5, with D perhaps matching TRBD1 (5 bases). Per germline, CDR1 SGHRS and CDR2 YFSETQ. The V end lost 4 bases, the J end lost 5 bases, and 9 bases lay between the germline ends. The CDR3 is made up of 12 amino acids. The CDR3 coding sequence is TGCGCCAGCAGCCTCACAGGCGAGACCCAGTACTTC. This encodes CASSLTGETQYF.

V and J are TRBV13 and TRBJ2-5, with D possibly TRBD2 on 5 matching bases. The V and J ends lost 2 bases and 3 bases respectively, with 16 bases between them. This CDR3 has 16 residues. CDR1 PRHDT and CDR2 FYEKMQ come from the germline V gene (reference sequence). DNA of the CDR3: TGTGCCAGCAGCTTATTATCCCGGACTTTTAAAGAGACCCAGTACTTC. As protein: CASSLLSRTFKETQYF.